This T cell receptor (beta chain) was sequenced in a study of cytomegalovirus exposure and HLA in healthy donors. The ends were cut back, 1 base at V and 3 bases at J, with 11 bases in the middle. The CDR3 is made up of 15 amino acids. CDR1 and CDR2 from the germline V gene are LGHNA and YSLEER. When sampled, the donors appeared nominally healthy, though they likely had unrecorded immune exposures. Study results and limitations: Across donors, most TCRs were seen rarely, yet some public ones were widespread.

Concerning this clone itself: What it recognizes is unknown.

The primer mix had 60 Vbeta and 13 Jbeta primers. Sequencing was performed with immunoSEQ multiplex PCR; in TCRdb, only in-frame clones are kept and a portion is missing. The table lists some 200,000 clones, roughly 13% of them singletons. Source material: PBMCs. The clonotype originates from a man over 45 in good health and CMV-seropositive. This chain connects TRBV4-3 to TRBJ2-3; possible D gene TRBD2, 5 bases. The CDR3 region is CASSQGIGRTDTQYF. The CDR3 coding sequence is TGCGCCAGCAGCCAAGGGATAGGGAGAACAGATACGCAGTATTTT.